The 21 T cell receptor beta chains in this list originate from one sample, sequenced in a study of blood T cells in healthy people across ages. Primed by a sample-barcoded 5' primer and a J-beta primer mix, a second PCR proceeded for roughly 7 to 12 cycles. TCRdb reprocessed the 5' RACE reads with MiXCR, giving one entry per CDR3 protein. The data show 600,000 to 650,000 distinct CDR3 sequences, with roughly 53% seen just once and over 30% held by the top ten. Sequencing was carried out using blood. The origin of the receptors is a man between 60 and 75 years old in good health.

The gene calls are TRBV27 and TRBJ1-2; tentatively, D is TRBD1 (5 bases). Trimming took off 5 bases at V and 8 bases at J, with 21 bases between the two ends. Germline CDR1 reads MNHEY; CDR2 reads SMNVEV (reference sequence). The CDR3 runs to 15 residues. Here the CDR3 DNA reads TGTGCCAGCAGTCCCCCCTTAGGTAGGGGCGGCGGCTACACCTTC. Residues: CASSPPLGRGGGYTF.

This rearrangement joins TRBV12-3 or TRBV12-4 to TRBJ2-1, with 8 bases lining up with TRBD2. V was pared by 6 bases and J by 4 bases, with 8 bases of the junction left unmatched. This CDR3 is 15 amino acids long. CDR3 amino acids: CASSYSGTGYNEQFF. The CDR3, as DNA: TGTGCCAGCAGCTATAGCGGGACTGGATACAATGAGCAGTTCTTC.

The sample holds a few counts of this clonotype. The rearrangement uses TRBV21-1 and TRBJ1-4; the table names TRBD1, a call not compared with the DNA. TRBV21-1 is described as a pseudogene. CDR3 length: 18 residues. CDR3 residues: CASSKVPDRGLPNEKLFF. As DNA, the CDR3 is TGTGCCAGCAGTAAAGTTCCGGACAGGGGGCTTCCTAATGAAAAACTGTTTTTT.

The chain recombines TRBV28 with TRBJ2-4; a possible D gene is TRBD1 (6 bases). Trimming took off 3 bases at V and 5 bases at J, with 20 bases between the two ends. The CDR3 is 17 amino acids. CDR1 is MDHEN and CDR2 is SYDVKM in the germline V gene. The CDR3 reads CASSFVPNDRPQNIQYF. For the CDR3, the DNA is TGTGCCAGCAGTTTCGTACCGAACGACAGGCCTCAAAACATTCAGTACTTC.

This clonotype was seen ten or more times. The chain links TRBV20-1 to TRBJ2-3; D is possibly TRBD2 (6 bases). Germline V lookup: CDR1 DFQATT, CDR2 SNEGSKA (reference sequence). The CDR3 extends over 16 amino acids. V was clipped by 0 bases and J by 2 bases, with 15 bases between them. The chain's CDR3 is CSARDRDLGVTDTQYF. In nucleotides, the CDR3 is TGCAGTGCTAGAGATCGGGACTTAGGGGTCACAGATACGCAGTATTTT.

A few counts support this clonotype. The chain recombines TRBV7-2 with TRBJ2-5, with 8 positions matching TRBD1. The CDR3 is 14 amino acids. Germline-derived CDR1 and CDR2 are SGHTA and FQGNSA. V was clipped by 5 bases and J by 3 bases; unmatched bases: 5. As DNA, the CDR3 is TGTGCCAGCAGCAACCAGGGGGCTAAAGAGACCCAGTACTTC. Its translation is CASSNQGAKETQYF.

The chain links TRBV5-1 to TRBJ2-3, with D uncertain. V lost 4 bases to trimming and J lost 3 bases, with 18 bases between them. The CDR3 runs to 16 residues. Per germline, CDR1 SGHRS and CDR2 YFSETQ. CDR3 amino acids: CASSPRNGGNTDTQYF. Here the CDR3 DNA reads TGCGCCAGCAGCCCCCGGAATGGCGGCAATACAGATACGCAGTATTTT.

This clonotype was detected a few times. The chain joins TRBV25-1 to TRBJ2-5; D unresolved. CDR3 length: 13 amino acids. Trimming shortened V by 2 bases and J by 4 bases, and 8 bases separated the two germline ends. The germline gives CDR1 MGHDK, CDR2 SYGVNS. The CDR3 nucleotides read TGTGCCAGCAGTGAACCCGGGCTAGAGACCCAGTACTTC. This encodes CASSEPGLETQYF.

The CDR3 coding sequence is TGTGCCAGCACCCAGAGCAGGTGGGCCACTGAAGCTTTCTTT. Amino acids: CASTQSRWATEAFF. V and J are TRBV12-3 or TRBV12-4 and TRBJ1-1; no clear D gene. V was trimmed by 7 bases and J by 4 bases, leaving 16 bases between them. This CDR3 has 14 residues.

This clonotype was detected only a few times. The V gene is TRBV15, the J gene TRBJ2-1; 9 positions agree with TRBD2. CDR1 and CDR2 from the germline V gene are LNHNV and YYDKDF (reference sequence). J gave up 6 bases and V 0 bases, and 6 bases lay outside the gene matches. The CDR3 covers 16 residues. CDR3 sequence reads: CATSRDRWRGGNEQFF. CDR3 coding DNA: TGTGCCACCAGCAGAGATCGGTGGCGGGGGGGCAATGAGCAGTTCTTC.

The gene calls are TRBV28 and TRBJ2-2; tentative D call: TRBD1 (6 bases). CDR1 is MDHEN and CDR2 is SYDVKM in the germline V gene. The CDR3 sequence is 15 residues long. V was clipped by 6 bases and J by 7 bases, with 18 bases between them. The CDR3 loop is CASRNYRDFSGELFF. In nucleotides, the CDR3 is TGTGCCAGCAGGAACTACAGGGATTTCAGCGGGGAGCTGTTTTTT. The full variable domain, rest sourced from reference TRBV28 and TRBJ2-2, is DVKVTQSSRYLVKRTGEKVFLECVQDMDHENMFWYRQDPGLGLRLIYFSYDVKMKEKGDIPEGYSVSREKKERFSLILESASTNQTSMYLCASRNYRDFSGELFFGEGSRLTVL.

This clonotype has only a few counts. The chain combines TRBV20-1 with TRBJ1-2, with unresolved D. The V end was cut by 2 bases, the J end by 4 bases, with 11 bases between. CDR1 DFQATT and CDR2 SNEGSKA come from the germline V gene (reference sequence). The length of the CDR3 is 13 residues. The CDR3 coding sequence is TGCAGTGCTAGACGACCGGACGGCTATGGCTACACCTTC. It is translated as CSARRPDGYGYTF.

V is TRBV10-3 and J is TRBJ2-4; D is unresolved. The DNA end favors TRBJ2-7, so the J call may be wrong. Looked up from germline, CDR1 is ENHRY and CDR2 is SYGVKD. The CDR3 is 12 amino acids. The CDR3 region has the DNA TGTGCCATCAGCCCCCTGGGCTACGAGCAGTACTTC. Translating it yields CAISPLGYEQYF.

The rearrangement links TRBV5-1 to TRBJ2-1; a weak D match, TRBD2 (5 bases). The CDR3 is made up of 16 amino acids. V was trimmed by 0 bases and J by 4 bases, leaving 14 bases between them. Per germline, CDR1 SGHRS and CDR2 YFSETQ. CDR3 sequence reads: CASSLAAGMVYNEQFF. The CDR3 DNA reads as TGCGCCAGCAGCTTGGCCGCGGGTATGGTTTACAATGAGCAGTTCTTC.

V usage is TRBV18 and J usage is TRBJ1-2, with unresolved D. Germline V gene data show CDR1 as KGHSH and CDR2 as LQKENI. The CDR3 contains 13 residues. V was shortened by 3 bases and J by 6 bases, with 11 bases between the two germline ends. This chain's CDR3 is CASSPNPDDGYTF. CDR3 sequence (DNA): TGTGCCAGCTCACCTAATCCGGACGATGGCTACACCTTC. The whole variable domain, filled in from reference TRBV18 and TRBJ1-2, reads NAGVMQNPRHLVRRRGQEARLRCSPMKGHSHVYWYRQLPEEGLKFMVYLQKENIIDESGMPKERFSAEFPKEGPSILRIQQVVRGDSAAYFCASSPNPDDGYTFGSGTRLTVV.

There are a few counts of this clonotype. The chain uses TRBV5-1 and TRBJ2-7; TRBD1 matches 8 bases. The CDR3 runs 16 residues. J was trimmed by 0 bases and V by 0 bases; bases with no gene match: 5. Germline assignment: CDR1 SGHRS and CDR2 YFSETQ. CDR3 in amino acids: CASSLDAGGTSYEQYF. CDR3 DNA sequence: TGCGCCAGCAGCTTGGATGCAGGGGGCACCTCCTACGAGCAGTACTTC. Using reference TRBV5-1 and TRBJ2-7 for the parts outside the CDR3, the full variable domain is KAGVTQTPRYLIKTRGQQVTLSCSPISGHRSVSWYQQTPGQGLQFLFEYFSETQRNKGNFPGRFSGRQFSNSRSEMNVSTLELGDSALYLCASSLDAGGTSYEQYFGPGTRLTVT.

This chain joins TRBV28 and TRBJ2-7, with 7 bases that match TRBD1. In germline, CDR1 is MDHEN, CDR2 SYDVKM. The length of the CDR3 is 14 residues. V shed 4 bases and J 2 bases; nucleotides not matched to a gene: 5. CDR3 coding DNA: TGTGCCAGCAGTTCCCCCGGGACAGCCTACGAGCAGTACTTC. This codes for CASSSPGTAYEQYF. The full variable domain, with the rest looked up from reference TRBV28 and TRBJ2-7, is DVKVTQSSRYLVKRTGEKVFLECVQDMDHENMFWYRQDPGLGLRLIYFSYDVKMKEKGDIPEGYSVSREKKERFSLILESASTNQTSMYLCASSSPGTAYEQYFGPGTRLTVT.

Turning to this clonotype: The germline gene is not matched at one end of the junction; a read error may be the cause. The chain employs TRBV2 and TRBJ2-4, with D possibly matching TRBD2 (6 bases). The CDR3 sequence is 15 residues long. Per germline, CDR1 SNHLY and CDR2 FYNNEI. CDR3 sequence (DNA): TGTGCCGGCAGTGAAGAGGCGGGGCCCAAAAACATTCAGTACTTC. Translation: CAGSEEAGPKNIQYF.

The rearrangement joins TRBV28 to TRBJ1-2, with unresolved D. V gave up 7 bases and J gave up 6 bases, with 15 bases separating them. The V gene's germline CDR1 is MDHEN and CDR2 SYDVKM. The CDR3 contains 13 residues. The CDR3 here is CASTPGSLNGYTF. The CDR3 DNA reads TGTGCCAGCACCCCTGGGAGCCTAAATGGCTACACCTTC.

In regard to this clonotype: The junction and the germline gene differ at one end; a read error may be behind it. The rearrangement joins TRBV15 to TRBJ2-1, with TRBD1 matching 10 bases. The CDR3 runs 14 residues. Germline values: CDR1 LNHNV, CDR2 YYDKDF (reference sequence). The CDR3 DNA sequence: TGTGCCACCAGCTGGACAGGGGGATACAGTGAGCAGTTCTTC. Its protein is CATSWTGGYSEQFF.

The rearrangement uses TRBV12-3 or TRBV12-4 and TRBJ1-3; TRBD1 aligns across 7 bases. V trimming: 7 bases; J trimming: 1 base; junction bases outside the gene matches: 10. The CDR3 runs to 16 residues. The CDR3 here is CASNKGATYSGNTIYF. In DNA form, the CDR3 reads TGTGCCAGCAACAAGGGGGCGACTTATTCTGGAAACACCATATATTTT.